This TCR beta chain was obtained from a study of cytotoxic CD8 clonotypes in ibrutinib-treated CLL. Overall study findings and caveats: Measured clonality at baseline was greater than in age-matched healthy donors and tracked with circulating CD8+ T-cell counts. On treatment, the uncommon public clonotypes contracted or remained stable. Collection times varied between progressing and sustained-remission patients.

Only a few counts were recorded for this clone. Its antigen is unidentified. Trimming took off 4 bases at V and 6 bases at J, with 18 bases between the two ends. The V gene's germline CDR1 is MNHEY and CDR2 SMNVEV (reference sequence). The CDR3 length is 15 residues. The method was immunoSEQ multiplex PCR; TCRdb's version includes in-frame clones alone and lacks a portion of them. Of approximately 120,000 clones in the sample, under 90% were seen once. This chain connects TRBV27 to TRBJ2-5; perhaps TRBD2 as D (7 bases). This TCR was sampled from a human donor with chronic lymphocytic leukemia. The sequenced sample was PBMCs, obtained after 24 months of ibrutinib treatment. The CDR3: CASSSPEGGWQTQYF. The CDR3, as DNA: TGTGCCAGCAGTTCCCCTGAGGGGGGGTGGCAGACCCAGTACTTC.